The next 2 T cell receptor beta chains were all read from a single sample in a study of CD8 T cells in ankylosing spondylitis. TCRdb processed the 5' RACE reads anew with MiXCR; each CDR3 protein has one entry. This table has 340,000 or so distinct CDR3 sequences, approximately 15% appearing once. The sequenced material came from blood, either unsorted or a sorted T cell fraction (not recorded which). These receptors were collected from a male donor with ankylosing spondylitis or in good health (not recorded which).

This clonotype came up many times. The rearrangement links TRBV5-1 to TRBJ2-2; a possible D gene is TRBD1 (5 bases). Looked up from germline, CDR1 is SGHRS and CDR2 is YFSETQ. The V end lost 4 bases, the J end lost 3 bases, and 13 bases lay between the germline ends. The CDR3 length is 15 residues. Here the CDR3 DNA reads TGCGCCAGCAGCCAGGTTGGCAGGGACACCGGGGAGCTGTTTTTT. This translates into CASSQVGRDTGELFF. Together with reference TRBV5-1 and TRBJ2-2, the CDR3 gives the full variable domain: KAGVTQTPRYLIKTRGQQVTLSCSPISGHRSVSWYQQTPGQGLQFLFEYFSETQRNKGNFPGRFSGRQFSNSRSEMNVSTLELGDSALYLCASSQVGRDTGELFFGEGSRLTVL.

This chain joins TRBV6-1 and TRBJ1-1; no clear D. The CDR3 has 16 amino acids. The V and J ends lost 4 bases and 4 bases respectively, with 19 bases between them. Germline V gene lookup returns CDR1 MNHNS and CDR2 SASEGT. The CDR3 spells CASSALGRRVGTEAFF. CDR3 DNA: TGTGCCAGCAGTGCCCTAGGACGAAGGGTAGGCACTGAAGCTTTCTTT.